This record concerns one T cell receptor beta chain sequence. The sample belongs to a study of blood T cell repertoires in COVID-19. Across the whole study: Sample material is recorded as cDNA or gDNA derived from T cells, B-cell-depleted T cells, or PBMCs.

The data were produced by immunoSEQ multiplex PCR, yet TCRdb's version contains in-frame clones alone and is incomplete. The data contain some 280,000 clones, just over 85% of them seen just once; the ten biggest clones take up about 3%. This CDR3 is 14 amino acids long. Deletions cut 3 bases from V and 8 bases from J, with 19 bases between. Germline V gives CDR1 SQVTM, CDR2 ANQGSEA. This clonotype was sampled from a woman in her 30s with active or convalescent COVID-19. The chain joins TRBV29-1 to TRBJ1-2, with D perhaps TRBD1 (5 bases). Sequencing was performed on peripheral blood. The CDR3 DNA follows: TGCAGCGTTGACTCCGACCTAGGGGCATACGGCTACACCTTC. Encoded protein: CSVDSDLGAYGYTF.